This entry describes one TCR beta chain. The antigen remains unidentified. This sample stems from a study of high-grade serous ovarian cancer treatment subgroups. This CDR3 is 12 amino acids long. Deletions cut 3 bases from V and 6 bases from J, with 3 bases between. Per the germline V gene, CDR1 is LGHNA and CDR2 is YNFKEQ. The tumor samples were collected prior to definitive surgery or chemotherapy. Broader study findings: Clonal relatedness tracked neoantigen level, and by trend copy number and mutation load. CDR1 and CDR2 were left unanalyzed; analyses focused on CDR3. Different patients shared almost no repertoire; same-patient tumors shared roughly 0.095 to 0.85. These tumor repertoires lack spatial information from bulk sequencing.

Repertoires were generated with immunoSEQ multiplex PCR, while TCRdb's copy carries only in-frame clones and drops some. The table shows some 1,800 clones, with approximately 73% occurring only once. The sequence was collected from a human donor with high-grade serous ovarian cancer. This chain connects TRBV4-2 to TRBJ1-6; D remains ambiguous. Sequencing input: tumor tissue. Here the CDR3 DNA reads TGTGCCAGCAGCCAGGTTAATTCACCCCTCCACTTT. This sequence encodes CASSQVNSPLHF.